This entry is about one TCR beta chain. As yet, its antigen is unknown. Second-dose schedules of about 4 or about 12 weeks were combined. This entry belongs to a study of T cell responses to AZD1222 COVID-19 vaccine. Whole-study findings and limits: Mostly white British, mostly female donors; authors suggested clonal diversity may be underestimated. Among AZD1222 vaccinees, only six or seven were seropositive at baseline. In all cases, repertoires were sampled only after the peak T cell response.

The method was immunoSEQ multiplex PCR; TCRdb's version includes in-frame clones alone and lacks a portion of them. The table lists some 120,000 clones, 84% of them singletons. This TCR was recovered from an adult who received the AZD1222 COVID-19 vaccine. The sample was peripheral blood, taken 28 days after the second AZD1222 dose.

CDR3 coding DNA: TGTGCCAGCAGAACCAACCAGGGAGATGGCTACACCTTC. Translating gives CASRTNQGDGYTF. The chain couples TRBV5-6 to TRBJ1-2; D is perhaps TRBD1 (5 bases). Trimming took 5 bases from V and 6 from J, leaving 14 bases between them. The CDR3 has 13 amino acids. CDR1 and CDR2 from the germline V gene are SGHDT and YYEEEE. Using reference TRBV5-6 and TRBJ1-2 for the parts outside the CDR3, the full variable domain is DAGVTQSPTHLIKTRGQQVTLRCSPKSGHDTVSWYQQALGQGPQFIFQYYEEEERQRGNFPDRFSGHQFPNYSSELNVNALLLGDSALYLCASRTNQGDGYTFGSGTRLTVV.